These 6 T cell receptor beta chains originate from one sample sequenced in a study of neoadjuvant anti-PD-1 for oral cavity cancer. Assay used: immunoSEQ multiplex PCR; TCRdb lists only in-frame clones, some missing. The table records over 30,000 clones, about 80% of them present only once. Time point meaning: after neoadjuvant nivolumab, at surgical resection. Here the sequenced sample was PBMCs, taken after nivolumab (anti-PD-1) treatment. The receptors come from a person between 40 and 85 years old with oral cavity squamous cell carcinoma.

V and J are TRBV6-1 and TRBJ2-2; weak D call: TRBD1 (6 bases). V was trimmed by 6 bases and J by 9 bases, leaving 17 bases between them. Germline CDR1 reads MNHNS; CDR2 reads SASEGT. The CDR3 totals 14 residues. The CDR3 loop reads CASSLMDSARELFF. As DNA, the CDR3 is TGTGCCAGCAGCTTAATGGACAGTGCACGGGAGCTGTTTTTT.

This clone was seen only once. The chain is built from TRBV19 and TRBJ2-2; the D is unclear. V shed 5 bases and J shed 3 bases, with 13 bases lying between them. The CDR3 extends over 15 amino acids. Germline loops: CDR1 LNHDA, CDR2 SQIVND (reference sequence). DNA for the CDR3: TGTGCCAGTAGTTTTGGCATCCGAGACACCGGGGAGCTGTTTTTT. Its protein product is CASSFGIRDTGELFF. Full variable domain (missing parts from reference TRBV19 and TRBJ2-2): DGGITQSPKYLFRKEGQNVTLSCEQNLNHDAMYWYRQDPGQGLRLIYYSQIVNDFQKGDIAEGYSVSREKKESFPLTVTSAQKNPTAFYLCASSFGIRDTGELFFGEGSRLTVL.

The chain has TRBV6-6 and TRBJ2-3; D may match TRBD1 or TRBD2 (6 bases each). The CDR3 length is 12 residues. CDR1 is MNHNY and CDR2 is SVGAGI in the germline V gene (reference sequence). Trimming removed 8 bases at V and 4 bases at J, with 10 bases between. The CDR3 sequence is CASLGGPDTQYF. In DNA, the CDR3 is TGTGCCAGCCTGGGGGGCCCAGATACGCAGTATTTT.

The V gene is TRBV7-2, the J gene TRBJ1-2; D is uncertain. CDR3 length equals 15 residues. With 4 bases removed from V and 4 bases from J, the gap between germline ends came to 16 bases. Germline CDR1 SGHTA, CDR2 FQGNSA. The CDR3 DNA sequence: TGTGCCAGCAGCTCCGAGACGGGAAACCTCTATGGCTACACCTTC. This sequence encodes CASSSETGNLYGYTF.

This clone has only one observation. This chain uses TRBV6-5 with TRBJ1-6, with unresolved D. From germline, CDR1 is MNHEY and CDR2 SVGAGI. The ends were cut back, 1 base at V and 5 bases at J, with 0 bases in the middle. CDR3 length equals 12 residues. The CDR3 DNA is TGTGCCAGCAGTTACTATAATTCACCCCTCCACTTT. Encoded protein: CASSYYNSPLHF.

The rearrangement uses TRBV7-2 and TRBJ2-1, with D hard to call. The CDR3 contains 12 residues. Germline CDR1 reads SGHTA; CDR2 reads FQGNSA. The V end was cut by 1 base, the J end by 7 bases, with 5 bases between. For the CDR3, the DNA is TGTGCCAGCAGCTTAGATCTAAATGAGCAGTTCTTC. Translation: CASSLDLNEQFF.